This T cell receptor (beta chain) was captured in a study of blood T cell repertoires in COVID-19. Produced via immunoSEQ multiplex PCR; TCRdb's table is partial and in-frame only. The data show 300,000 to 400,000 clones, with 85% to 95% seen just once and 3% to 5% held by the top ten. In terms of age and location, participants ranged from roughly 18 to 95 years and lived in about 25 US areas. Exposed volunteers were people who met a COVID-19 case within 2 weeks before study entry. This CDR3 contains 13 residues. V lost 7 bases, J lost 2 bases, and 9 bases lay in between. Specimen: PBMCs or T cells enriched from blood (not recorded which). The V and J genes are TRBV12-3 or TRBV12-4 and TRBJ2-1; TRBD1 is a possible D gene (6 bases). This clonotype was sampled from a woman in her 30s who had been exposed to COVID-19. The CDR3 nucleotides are TGTGCCAGCAAAAGGACAGCCTACAATGAGCAGTTCTTC. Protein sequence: CASKRTAYNEQFF.